This T cell receptor (beta chain) was recovered during a study of shared clonotypes between healthy human individuals. In the case of this clone: Its antigen is unknown.

Germline V lookup: CDR1 PRHDT, CDR2 FYEKMQ (reference sequence). CDR3 length equals 18 residues. V gave up 1 base and J gave up 0 bases; unmatched junction bases: 5. Combination of CD45RO+ cells with CCR7-negative CD45RA+ TemRA cells was used for CD8 memory. Notes on the study in general: Relative to memory subsets, naive subsets generally showed larger estimated richness. Incompleteness in sorted-subset sequencing, despite large depth, was shown by rarefaction.

Sorted subsets were amplified in replicate PCRs using 150 to 250 ng DNA, some 31,000 T cell genomes. Generated by immunoSEQ multiplex PCR, the TCRdb table keeps only in-frame clones and is missing some. The sample carries about 320,000 clones, roughly 84% recorded once. Material for sequencing was memory CD8+ T cells sorted from blood. Subset denoted: CD45RO+ cells pooled with CCR7-negative TemRA cells. The clonotype originates from a man aged 18 to 30 in good health. The V and J genes are TRBV13 and TRBJ2-3, with TRBD2 identical over 12 bases. CDR3 sequence reads: CASSLELAGGTSTDTQYF. CDR3 nucleotides: TGTGCCAGCAGCTTAGAACTAGCGGGGGGAACTAGCACAGATACGCAGTATTTT.